This T cell receptor beta chain was identified in a study of Graves' ophthalmopathy and Graves' hyperthyroidism. Amplification of TCR beta CDR3 regions used RNA transcripts. First-round RT-PCR with HTBI primers preceded a second-round multiplex PCR. TCRdb re-called the multiplex PCR reads through MiXCR, storing one row per CDR3 protein. The table lists under 350,000 distinct CDR3 sequences, under 20% of them singletons, with about 12% in the top ten. The diagnosis combined clinical symptoms, thyroxine, TRAb, thyroid ultrasound and orbital computed tomography scans. The PBMCs were taken from approximately 9.7 ml of fresh peripheral blood. This clonotype showed up many times. Its antigen is still unknown. This CDR3 is built from 14 residues. Trimming cost V 4 bases and J 3 bases; bases outside gene matches: 6. CDR1 is SQVTM and CDR2 is ANQGSEA in the germline V gene. Overall study findings and caveats: In separating ophthalmopathy from stable hyperthyroidism, a 13-signature model achieved about 90% sensitivity and 65% to 84% specificity.

The receptor's source is an adult man with Graves' ophthalmopathy. Sample: peripheral blood. The rearrangement uses TRBV29-1 and TRBJ1-1, with TRBD1 matching 9 bases. CDR3 loop: CSVVRDRVYTEAFF. CDR3 DNA sequence: TGCAGCGTTGTGCGGGACAGGGTTTACACTGAAGCTTTCTTT.